Listed below are T cell receptor beta chains from one sample, sequenced in a study of T-cell memory formation after mild COVID-19. TCRdb independently ran MiXCR on the 5' RACE reads; one entry per CDR3 protein. The sample has hundreds of thousands of distinct CDR3 sequences, less than 20% seen once. Material: PBMCs or a T cell subset sorted from them (not recorded which). Source of these receptors: a man aged 18 to 35 who had mild COVID-19 (a few samples of this study predate the infection). Cell type and time point are not known. Both conserved end residues are part of each CDR3. The order of the fields is J gene, V gene, clone size, D gene, CDR3 protein. A D gene is named only where the DNA matches it firmly. The size of a clone is reported for some rows only, either as once, few or many, or as a class for expanded clones.

TRBJ2-5	TRBV7-8	NA	NA	CASSSRRDSRGETQYF
TRBJ1-1	TRBV5-1	NA	TRBD1	CASSPGTGLATEAFF
TRBJ2-7	TRBV6-5	NA	NA	CASSPYRTGEQYF
TRBJ1-1	TRBV7-9	NA	NA	CASSLLVTEAFF
TRBJ2-3	TRBV4-2	many	NA	CASSQDEGKTDTQYF
TRBJ2-2	TRBV29-1	few	NA	CSVEAPNTGELFF
TRBJ2-3	TRBV7-8	few	NA	CASSLWGGPPLSTDTQYF
TRBJ2-5	TRBV3-1	many	NA	CASSQDPSSQETQYF
TRBJ2-3	TRBV20-1	NA	TRBD1	CSARGRDREYYTDTQYF
TRBJ2-1	TRBV7-3	NA	TRBD2	CASSPTAGPKYNEQFF
TRBJ2-1	TRBV7-2	few	TRBD1	CASSSDRSYNEQFF
TRBJ2-1	TRBV7-3	NA	TRBD2	CASSLETSRLLSYNEQFF
TRBJ1-6	TRBV7-8	NA	NA	CASSRSGDSPLHF
TRBJ2-3	TRBV6-6	many	NA	CASSPRDSTIFDTQYF
TRBJ1-2	TRBV10-3	many	TRBD1	CAISELYRGVGYTF
TRBJ1-1	TRBV7-2	NA	NA	CASSLAGVQVRTEAFF
TRBJ2-7	TRBV5-1	few	NA	CASSLEPATYEQYF
TRBJ2-2	TRBV7-3	few	NA	CASSLKGGRIGELFF
TRBJ2-1	TRBV12-3/TRBV12-4	few	TRBD2	CASLKLAIDNEQFF
TRBJ1-5	TRBV10-3	NA	NA	CATSDNLRGNQPQHF
TRBJ2-1	TRBV2	few	NA	CASSEQLRVDYRGTVENEQFF
TRBJ1-6	TRBV7-3	few	NA	CASSTKFSGSDYNSPLHF
TRBJ2-1	TRBV27	NA	NA	CASSFLGGKYNEQFF
TRBJ2-7	TRBV2	NA	NA	CASSEGGLYEQYF
TRBJ1-1	TRBV5-1	many	TRBD1	CASSTGTGGSTEAFF